The 29 T cell receptor beta chains below come from one sample, sequenced in a study of identical twins (dated by TCRdb to the mid-2010s). The library came from 5' RACE. TCRdb lists the instrument as Illumina HiSeq 2000. The public reads were run again by TCRdb, first through fastp at Q25 and then through MiXCR, and only productive beta chains were kept. Each CDR3 protein appears once, grouped with its most common genes and DNA. In this sample the table shows more than 600,000 distinct CDR3 sequences, approximately 18% of which occur a single time. The ten largest make up about 12% of the sample. These data are also associated with another study on T cells expressing NK-cell markers.

The material sequenced was PBMCs. The receptor set was obtained from a woman aged 18-29 years in good health.

This clonotype was seen ten or more times. The V and J genes are TRBV15 and TRBJ2-1, with D possibly matching TRBD2 (5 bases). Trimming cost V 3 bases and J 0 bases, with 15 bases left between them. Germline assignment: CDR1 LNHNV and CDR2 YYDKDF (reference sequence). The CDR3 has 17 amino acids. CDR3 sequence (DNA): TGTGCCACCAGCAGCGGAAGGAGGAGTAGCTCCTACAATGAGCAGTTCTTC. Its protein product is CATSSGRRSSSYNEQFF.

This clonotype was observed at least ten times. The chain recombines TRBV12-3 or TRBV12-4 with TRBJ2-7; 8 bases match TRBD2. Trimming took 6 bases from V and 1 from J; bases not matched to a gene: 5. This CDR3 is built from 14 residues. CDR3 nucleotides: TGTGCCAGCAGCGGCGGGGGGAGTTCCTACGAGCAGTACTTC. Protein: CASSGGGSSYEQYF.

The V and J genes are TRBV5-1 and TRBJ1-3, with TRBD1 matching over 7 bases. V was pared by 4 bases and J by 4 bases, with 8 bases of the junction left unmatched. This CDR3 is built from 15 residues. CDR1 is SGHRS and CDR2 is YFSETQ in the germline V gene. The DNA for the CDR3 is TGCGCCAGCAGCCGCGACAGGGCAGAGGGAAACACCATATATTTT. Encoded protein: CASSRDRAEGNTIYF. Complete variable domain (other parts from reference TRBV5-1 and TRBJ1-3): KAGVTQTPRYLIKTRGQQVTLSCSPISGHRSVSWYQQTPGQGLQFLFEYFSETQRNKGNFPGRFSGRQFSNSRSEMNVSTLELGDSALYLCASSRDRAEGNTIYFGEGSWLTVV.

The chain links TRBV6-5 to TRBJ2-3; 8 bases line up with TRBD1. V dropped 1 base and J dropped 3; count of bases not matched to a gene: 3. This CDR3 is built from 15 residues. Germline V gene data show CDR1 as MNHEY and CDR2 as SVGAGI. CDR3 region: CASSYWGQETDTQYF. In DNA form, the CDR3 reads TGTGCCAGCAGTTACTGGGGACAGGAGACAGATACGCAGTATTTT.

This clonotype came up many times. The chain uses TRBV5-5 and TRBJ1-3; 8 bases agree with TRBD1. The trim removed 3 bases at V and 6 bases at J, leaving 8 bases unmatched. CDR3 length equals 15 residues. The germline gives CDR1 SGHKS, CDR2 YYEKEE (reference sequence). The DNA for the CDR3 is TGTGCCAGCAGCTGGACAGGGCCTAGAGAAAACACCATATATTTT. This translates into CASSWTGPRENTIYF.

The rearrangement uses TRBV27 and TRBJ2-2, with D maybe TRBD2 (6 bases). This CDR3 comprises 15 residues. Germline CDR1 is MNHEY and CDR2 is SMNVEV (reference sequence). Trimming removed 6 bases from V and 4 bases from J, with 15 bases in between. CDR3 sequence: CASSRDGRITGELFF. DNA for the CDR3: TGTGCCAGCAGCAGGGATGGGAGGATCACCGGGGAGCTGTTTTTT.

This clonotype came up a few times. CDR3 coding DNA: TGTGCCATCAGCGCAATCAACCCGGGGGAGCTGTTTTTT. It yields the protein CAISAINPGELFF. V and J are TRBV10-3 and TRBJ2-2; no definite D call. CDR3 length: 13 residues. The ends were cut back, 6 bases at V and 8 bases at J, with 13 bases in the middle. CDR1 ENHRY and CDR2 SYGVKD come from the germline V gene.

The chain has TRBV7-2 and TRBJ2-2, with no clear D. From germline, CDR1 is SGHTA and CDR2 FQGNSA. The ends were cut back, 1 base at V and 9 bases at J, with 9 bases in the middle. The CDR3 contains 13 residues. The CDR3 loop is CASSLGPERELFF. As DNA, the CDR3 is TGTGCCAGCAGCTTAGGTCCCGAGAGGGAGCTGTTTTTT.

The chain has TRBV6-1 and TRBJ1-1; maybe TRBD1 (6 bases). The CDR3 totals 14 residues. V gave up 3 bases and J gave up 1 base, with 9 bases separating them. CDR1 and CDR2 from the germline V gene are MNHNS and SASEGT. The CDR3 spells CASSDRGPNTEAFF. CDR3 sequence (DNA): TGTGCCAGCAGTGACAGGGGCCCGAACACTGAAGCTTTCTTT.

This clonotype was seen a few times. The V call is TRBV15, the J call TRBJ2-1, with 9 positions matching TRBD1. CDR1 is LNHNV and CDR2 is YYDKDF in the germline V gene (reference sequence). V was clipped by 0 bases and J by 11 bases; unmatched bases: 11. The CDR3 consists of 16 residues. The CDR3 DNA is TGTGCCACCAGCAGAGATCTCCAATCCGGGACAGGGAAGCAGTTCTTC. Translating gives CATSRDLQSGTGKQFF.

This clonotype showed up many times. The chain employs TRBV7-9 and TRBJ2-2; no clear D gene. Looked up from germline, CDR1 is SEHNR and CDR2 is FQNEAQ (reference sequence). The CDR3 runs to 13 residues. The V end lost 2 bases, the J end lost 3 bases, and 4 bases lay between the germline ends. The CDR3 DNA reads as TGTGCCAGCAGCTTACCCTACACCGGGGAGCTGTTTTTT. Amino acid sequence: CASSLPYTGELFF.

This clonotype was seen only a few times. V and J are TRBV10-2 and TRBJ2-3; D perhaps matches TRBD2 (5 bases). The V end lost 7 bases, the J end lost 1 base, and 15 bases lay between the germline ends. Germline assignment: CDR1 WSHSY and CDR2 SAAADI. The CDR3 spans 15 residues. Here the CDR3 DNA reads TGCGCCAGCACCACTCATGTTAGCGGCACAGATACGCAGTATTTT. As protein: CASTTHVSGTDTQYF.

The chain joins TRBV6-2 or TRBV6-3 to TRBJ2-4; 9 nucleotides align to TRBD1. V was clipped by 8 bases and J by 6 bases; unmatched bases: 11. There are 15 residues in the CDR3. Germline values: CDR1 MNHEY, CDR2 SVGEGT. CDR3 nucleotides: TGTGCCAGCGGCCTCTGGGGACAGGGCGTAAACATTCAGTACTTC. This codes for CASGLWGQGVNIQYF.

The gene calls are TRBV9 and TRBJ2-3, with D tentatively TRBD2 (6 bases). In germline, CDR1 is SGDLS, CDR2 YYNGEE. The CDR3 has 15 residues. V lost 2 bases and J 2 bases, leaving 12 bases between the germline ends. The CDR3 sequence is CASSVSGVPTDTQYF. The CDR3 DNA reads TGTGCCAGCAGCGTCTCGGGAGTACCCACAGATACGCAGTATTTT. The full variable domain, completed using reference TRBV9 and TRBJ2-3, is DSGVTQTPKHLITATGQRVTLRCSPRSGDLSVYWYQQSLDQGLQFLIQYYNGEERAKGNILERFSAQQFPDLHSELNLSSLELGDSALYFCASSVSGVPTDTQYFGPGTRLTVL.

This clonotype appeared a single time. In DNA form, the CDR3 reads TGTGCCAGCTCACCAATACAGGTTAGCTCCTACAATGAGCAGTTCTTC. It is translated as CASSPIQVSSYNEQFF. The chain is built from TRBV18 and TRBJ2-1; TRBD1 is a possible D gene (5 bases). Trimming pared 2 bases from V and 0 bases from J, leaving 11 bases between. The CDR3 has 16 residues. Germline V gives CDR1 KGHSH, CDR2 LQKENI. The complete variable domain, with remaining parts taken from reference TRBV18 and TRBJ2-1, reads NAGVMQNPRHLVRRRGQEARLRCSPMKGHSHVYWYRQLPEEGLKFMVYLQKENIIDESGMPKERFSAEFPKEGPSILRIQQVVRGDSAAYFCASSPIQVSSYNEQFFGPGTRLTVL.

In this sample, this clonotype turned up a few times. The chain joins TRBV20-1 to TRBJ2-7; D might be TRBD1 or TRBD2, each matching 5 bases. The V gene's germline CDR1 is DFQATT and CDR2 SNEGSKA (reference sequence). The germline V and J ends were trimmed by 4 bases and 3 bases, with 13 bases remaining between them. The CDR3 spans 13 residues. The CDR3 DNA sequence: TGCAGTGCTACCGGGACGGTGGACTACGAGCAGTACTTC. Encoded protein: CSATGTVDYEQYF.

This clonotype was counted only a few times. CDR3 residues: CASSFRDRGSEQYF. CDR3 bases: TGCGCCAGCAGCTTCCGGGACAGGGGGTCCGAGCAGTACTTC. The J gene is TRBJ2-7, the V gene TRBV5-1, with TRBD1 identical over 11 bases. Germline CDR1 and CDR2: SGHRS and YFSETQ. V gave up 2 bases and J gave up 6 bases; unmatched junction bases: 4. The CDR3 runs 14 residues.

The chain couples TRBV6-5 to TRBJ2-7; possibly TRBD2 for D (6 bases). Germline V gives CDR1 MNHEY, CDR2 SVGAGI. The CDR3 is made up of 14 amino acids. V lost 4 bases, J lost 1 base, and 11 bases lay in between. The CDR3 DNA reads as TGTGCCAGCAGTTCGATCGGAGGGTCCTACGAGCAGTACTTC. Translating it yields CASSSIGGSYEQYF.

A few counts support this clonotype. The CDR3 DNA reads TGTGCCAGCATGGCTCGGGACTTCTTGGGCAATGAGCAGTTCTTC. Residues: CASMARDFLGNEQFF. J is TRBJ2-1 and V is TRBV27; TRBD2 is a possible D gene (6 bases). Trimming cost V 7 bases and J 6 bases, with 19 bases left between them. The CDR3 loop spans 15 amino acids. Germline V gene data show CDR1 as MNHEY and CDR2 as SMNVEV (reference sequence).

This clonotype was observed a few times. The V gene is TRBV24-1, the J gene TRBJ2-7; D not certain. The CDR3 loop spans 13 amino acids. The germline V and J ends were trimmed by 6 bases and 7 bases, with 15 bases remaining between them. Germline V CDR1 and CDR2: KGHDR, SFDVKD. The CDR3 protein is CATSIPAVSEQYF. In DNA, the CDR3 is TGTGCCACCAGTATTCCGGCCGTGAGTGAGCAGTACTTC.

The sample holds a few counts of this clonotype. This sequence joins TRBV5-1 and TRBJ2-7; D might be TRBD1 (6 bases). Germline assignment: CDR1 SGHRS and CDR2 YFSETQ. The CDR3 extends over 16 amino acids. Trimming stripped 2 bases from V and 0 bases from J, with 15 bases between. Here the CDR3 reads CASSLGLGQTSYEQYF. The CDR3 region has the DNA TGCGCCAGCAGCTTAGGGCTCGGACAGACCTCCTACGAGCAGTACTTC.

This clonotype showed up just a few times. The rearrangement uses TRBV5-5 and TRBJ2-1; weak D call: TRBD1 (5 bases). The germline CDR1 and CDR2 sequences are SGHKS and YYEKEE (reference sequence). Trimming pared 3 bases from V and 7 bases from J, leaving 8 bases between. The CDR3 covers 12 residues. This CDR3 reads CASSSRVNEQFF. As DNA, the CDR3 is TGTGCCAGCAGCTCCAGGGTAAATGAGCAGTTCTTC.

This clonotype has just a few counts. The rearrangement uses TRBV24-1 and TRBJ2-5; 11 positions match TRBD2. V gave up 4 bases and J gave up 5 bases; unmatched junction bases: 5. The CDR3 covers 15 residues. Germline CDR1 reads KGHDR; CDR2 reads SFDVKD. CDR3 region: CATSELAGGSETQYF. The DNA of the CDR3 is TGTGCCACCAGTGAGCTAGCGGGAGGATCTGAGACCCAGTACTTC.

This sequence joins TRBV5-1 and TRBJ2-2; tentative D call: TRBD1 (6 bases). This CDR3 spans 17 amino acids. V lost 1 base to trimming and J lost 1 base, with 14 bases between them. CDR1 and CDR2 from the germline V gene are SGHRS and YFSETQ. CDR3 sequence reads: CASSLFPSGQNTGELFF. For the CDR3, the DNA is TGCGCCAGCAGCTTGTTTCCCTCGGGACAGAACACCGGGGAGCTGTTTTTT.

This clonotype appeared once. This chain links TRBV11-2 with TRBJ2-7; unclear D gene. Germline V gene data show CDR1 as SGHAT and CDR2 as FQNNGV. V was shortened by 1 base and J by 2 bases, with 12 bases between the two germline ends. The CDR3 sequence is 15 residues long. CDR3 protein: CASSLVSGTPYEQYF. The CDR3 DNA follows: TGTGCCAGCAGCTTAGTTTCGGGTACCCCCTACGAGCAGTACTTC.

The chain carries TRBV5-1 and TRBJ2-1; 7 positions match TRBD2. CDR1 is SGHRS, CDR2 YFSETQ, per germline. The J segment lost 7 bases and the V segment lost 3 bases, leaving 7 bases of the junction unmatched. The length of the CDR3 is 14 residues. This CDR3 is CASSSQGGQNEQFF. Written as DNA, the CDR3 is TGCGCCAGCAGCTCGCAGGGAGGGCAAAATGAGCAGTTCTTC.

V is TRBV5-6 and J is TRBJ1-1, with TRBD1 identical over 9 bases. This CDR3 contains 15 residues. Per germline, CDR1 SGHDT and CDR2 YYEEEE. The junction had 8 bases not matched to a gene; V was cut back by 3 bases and J by 5 bases. The CDR3: CASSWGQGEGTEAFF. In DNA, the CDR3 is TGTGCCAGCAGCTGGGGACAGGGAGAGGGAACTGAAGCTTTCTTT.

The J gene is TRBJ2-7, the V gene TRBV20-1; D assignment may be TRBD1 or TRBD2 (6 bases each). Germline CDR1 reads DFQATT; CDR2 reads SNEGSKA (reference sequence). The germline V and J ends were trimmed by 5 bases and 5 bases, with 16 bases remaining between them. There are 13 residues in the CDR3. The CDR3 protein is CSARRGRSDEQYF. In DNA, the CDR3 is TGCAGTGCTCGTCGGGGGCGCAGCGACGAGCAGTACTTC.

This clonotype showed up just a few times. The rearrangement joins TRBV20-1 to TRBJ2-7, with no clear D. V was shortened by 5 bases and J by 7 bases, with 15 bases between the two germline ends. CDR1 DFQATT and CDR2 SNEGSKA come from the germline V gene (reference sequence). This CDR3 is 12 amino acids long. The CDR3 nucleotides read TGCAGTGCTTCGGCCCCTCTGGGGGAGCAGTACTTC. Amino acid sequence: CSASAPLGEQYF.